This TCR beta chain appears in the sequencing data of a study of T cell responses to AZD1222 COVID-19 vaccine. Note on this clone: The antigen remains undetermined.

CDR1 and CDR2 from the germline V gene are MNHEY and SMNVEV (reference sequence). CDR3 size: 15 residues. V lost 0 bases to trimming and J lost 4 bases, with 12 bases between them. Points from the study as a whole: The breadth and depth of Spike-specific TCRs increased once two AZD1222 doses had been given.

TCRdb's copy holds only in-frame clones and misses some; the assay was immunoSEQ multiplex PCR. The sample lists under 95,000 clones; nearly 90% were seen once. The source material was peripheral blood, sampled on day 0 of AZD1222 vaccination. This receptor was obtained from an adult in good health. The chain employs TRBV27 and TRBJ1-1, with a tentative D call TRBD1 (6 bases). The CDR3, as DNA: TGTGCCAGCAGTTTATCGGGGGGCGCGGGCACTGAAGCTTTCTTT. This encodes CASSLSGGAGTEAFF.